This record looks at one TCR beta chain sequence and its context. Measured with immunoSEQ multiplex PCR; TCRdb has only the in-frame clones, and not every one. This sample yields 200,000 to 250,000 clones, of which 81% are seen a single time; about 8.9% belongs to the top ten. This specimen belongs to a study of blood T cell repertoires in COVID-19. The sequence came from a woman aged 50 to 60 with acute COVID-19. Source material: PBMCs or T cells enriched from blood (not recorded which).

CDR3 sequence (DNA): TGCAGCGTTATCTTAAGCGGGAGAGTCTACGAGCAGTACTTC. Its protein product is CSVILSGRVYEQYF. This chain uses TRBV29-1 with TRBJ2-7; TRBD2 aligns across 8 bases. The CDR3 is 14 residues long. CDR1 SQVTM and CDR2 ANQGSEA come from the germline V gene. Trimming took 5 bases from V and 3 from J; bases not matched to a gene: 9.